This T cell receptor beta chain originates from a study of T cell responses to AZD1222 COVID-19 vaccine. The CDR3 covers 14 residues. V lost 6 bases, J lost 0 bases, and 6 bases lay in between. The V gene's germline CDR1 is SGHVS and CDR2 FQNEAQ. The protocol was immunoSEQ multiplex PCR, while the TCRdb copy is restricted to in-frame clones and leaves out a portion. The data show about 130,000 clones, roughly nine tenths seen once. The chain couples TRBV7-8 to TRBJ1-6; no clear D. The TCR comes from an adult in good health. The material sequenced was peripheral blood, taken on day 0 of AZD1222 vaccination. This CDR3 reads CASRGSSYNSPLHF. The CDR3 nucleotides read TGTGCCAGCAGGGGGAGCTCCTATAATTCACCCCTCCACTTT. The entire variable domain, with the rest obtained from reference TRBV7-8 and TRBJ1-6, is as follows: GAGVSQSPRYKVAKRGQDVALRCDPISGHVSLFWYQQALGQGPEFLTYFQNEAQLDKSGLPSDRFFAERPEGSVSTLKIQRTQQEDSAVYLCASRGSSYNSPLHFGNGTRLTVT.